The rows below give T cell receptor beta chains drawn from one sample of a study of cytomegalovirus exposure and HLA in healthy donors. Using immunoSEQ multiplex PCR, the repertoire was profiled, and TCRdb retains in-frame clones only, with some absent. Among roughly 100,000 clones listed, approximately 69% were seen once. Input material: PBMCs. These receptors all come from a man aged 25 to 40 in good health and CMV-seronegative. Each CDR3 is given without its conserved first and last residue. Each record gives: V gene, J gene, D gene, CDR3 protein. The D gene is left open where the match is weak.

TRBV4-1	-	-	ASSQVIQPTYEQY
TRBV2	TRBJ2-7	TRBD1	ASRFHRGQADEQY
TRBV30	TRBJ2-5	TRBD1	AWGAGGWETQY
TRBV7-3	TRBJ2-2	TRBD1	ASSWTGKGELF
TRBV27	TRBJ2-3	-	ASSNSDTQY
TRBV6-5	TRBJ2-7	-	ASSYSGFSDIYEQY
TRBV13	TRBJ2-1	TRBD2	ASSSRTSGRWNEQF
TRBV13	TRBJ2-5	TRBD1	ASSRGQQETQY
TRBV7-2	TRBJ1-4	TRBD1	ASSFTARGRGRGEKLF
TRBV7-2	TRBJ2-7	TRBD2	ASSPWTSGRAPPYEQY
TRBV6-1	TRBJ1-1	-	ASSESWGLGAF
TRBV4-3	TRBJ1-3	-	ASSRTQGSGNTIY
TRBV28	TRBJ2-1	TRBD1	ASSPGDRVDNEQF